These T cell receptor beta chains were read from a single sample in a study of PD-L1 blockade in urothelial cancer. Sequencing was performed with immunoSEQ multiplex PCR; in TCRdb, only in-frame clones are kept and a portion is missing. Of about 84,000 clones in the sample, around 80% were seen once. The sequencing here drew on PBMCs, taken around atezolizumab (anti-PD-L1) treatment. The receptor set was obtained from a man between 65 and 79 years old with urothelial cancer. CDR3s include the opening cysteine and the closing phenylalanine or tryptophan. The order of the fields is J gene, V gene, D gene, clone size, CDR3 protein, CDR3 DNA. The D gene is left open where the match is weak. Size tells how often a clone was seen (once, few, many) or the class of an expanded clone, and some rows leave it out.

j_call: TRBJ2-7; v_call: TRBV11-3; d_call: .; clone_size: .; cdr3_aa: CASSGTGRGTYEQYF; cdr3_nt: TGTGCCAGCAGCGGCACAGGGAGGGGTACCTACGAGCAGTACTTC
j_call: TRBJ2-5; v_call: TRBV5-1; d_call: TRBD1; clone_size: few; cdr3_aa: CASSPQGAETQYF; cdr3_nt: TGCGCCAGCAGCCCTCAGGGGGCCGAGACCCAGTACTTC
j_call: TRBJ1-2; v_call: TRBV6-1; d_call: .; clone_size: .; cdr3_aa: CASQNRDTNYGYTF; cdr3_nt: TGTGCCAGCCAAAACCGGGACACCAACTATGGCTACACCTTC
j_call: TRBJ1-1; v_call: TRBV7-9; d_call: TRBD1; clone_size: .; cdr3_aa: CASSPRTGVNTEAFF; cdr3_nt: TGTGCCAGCAGCCCCCGGACAGGGGTTAACACTGAAGCTTTCTTT
j_call: TRBJ2-2; v_call: TRBV5-4; d_call: TRBD1; clone_size: .; cdr3_aa: CASSPGTDLTGELFF; cdr3_nt: TGTGCCAGCAGCCCCGGGACAGACCTCACCGGGGAGCTGTTTTTT
j_call: TRBJ1-1; v_call: TRBV30; d_call: .; clone_size: .; cdr3_aa: CAWSVQGYTEAFF; cdr3_nt: TGTGCCTGGAGTGTACAGGGTTACACTGAAGCTTTCTTT
j_call: TRBJ1-1; v_call: TRBV27; d_call: .; clone_size: .; cdr3_aa: CASSLSEGMNTEAFF; cdr3_nt: TGTGCCAGCAGTTTATCGGAGGGCATGAACACTGAAGCTTTCTTT
j_call: TRBJ2-7; v_call: TRBV28; d_call: .; clone_size: .; cdr3_aa: CASTHPRQAPYEQYF; cdr3_nt: TGTGCCAGCACTCATCCCCGGCAGGCACCCTACGAGCAGTACTTC
j_call: TRBJ1-5; v_call: TRBV12-5; d_call: .; clone_size: .; cdr3_aa: CASGFQISDKYSNQPQHF; cdr3_nt: TGTGCTAGTGGTTTCCAAATATCGGACAAGTATAGCAATCAGCCCCAGCATTTT
j_call: TRBJ1-2; v_call: TRBV5-5; d_call: .; clone_size: .; cdr3_aa: CASSLDGGSSYGYTF; cdr3_nt: TGTGCCAGCAGCTTGGACGGGGGATCGAGCTATGGCTACACCTTC
j_call: TRBJ2-7; v_call: TRBV13; d_call: TRBD2; clone_size: .; cdr3_aa: CASSLDPGEGSYEQYF; cdr3_nt: TGTGCCAGCAGCTTAGATCCCGGGGAGGGGTCCTACGAGCAGTACTTC
j_call: TRBJ2-5; v_call: TRBV5-1; d_call: TRBD2; clone_size: .; cdr3_aa: CASSLGWRGEQETQYF; cdr3_nt: TGCGCCAGCAGCTTGGGTTGGCGGGGGGAACAAGAGACCCAGTACTTC
j_call: TRBJ1-5; v_call: TRBV11-1; d_call: TRBD1; clone_size: .; cdr3_aa: CASIPTGPYSNQPQHF; cdr3_nt: TGTGCCAGCATCCCGACAGGGCCCTATAGCAATCAGCCCCAGCATTTT
j_call: TRBJ2-7; v_call: TRBV30; d_call: .; clone_size: once; cdr3_aa: CAWSPVWGGLITYEQYF; cdr3_nt: TGTGCCTGGAGCCCCGTGTGGGGGGGCCTGATAACCTACGAGCAGTACTTC
j_call: TRBJ1-3; v_call: TRBV7-2; d_call: .; clone_size: .; cdr3_aa: CASSPSLGRGNTIYF; cdr3_nt: TGTGCCAGCAGCCCATCCCTCGGGAGAGGAAACACCATATATTTT
j_call: TRBJ1-1; v_call: TRBV7-9; d_call: .; clone_size: .; cdr3_aa: CASSLQDTEAFF; cdr3_nt: TGTGCCAGCAGCTTACAGGACACTGAAGCTTTCTTT
j_call: TRBJ2-1; v_call: TRBV28; d_call: TRBD2; clone_size: .; cdr3_aa: CASTLGGRAGVEQFF; cdr3_nt: TGTGCCAGCACCCTCGGTGGGCGTGCGGGAGTTGAGCAGTTCTTC
j_call: TRBJ1-5; v_call: TRBV6-1; d_call: TRBD1; clone_size: .; cdr3_aa: CASSDRTGAAGQPQHF; cdr3_nt: TGTGCCAGCAGTGATAGGACAGGGGCCGCCGGTCAGCCCCAGCATTTT
j_call: TRBJ2-7; v_call: TRBV10-3; d_call: .; clone_size: .; cdr3_aa: CAISDEGGPYEQYF; cdr3_nt: TGTGCCATCAGTGATGAAGGCGGCCCCTACGAGCAGTACTTC
j_call: TRBJ1-4; v_call: TRBV18; d_call: .; clone_size: .; cdr3_aa: CASSPLDATNEKLFF; cdr3_nt: TGTGCCAGCTCACCCTTAGATGCAACTAATGAAAAACTGTTTTTT
j_call: TRBJ1-6; v_call: TRBV7-3; d_call: .; clone_size: few; cdr3_aa: CASSLNGGGNSPLHF; cdr3_nt: TGTGCCAGCAGCTTAAACGGGGGTGGCAATTCACCCCTCCACTTT
j_call: TRBJ1-2; v_call: TRBV4-2; d_call: .; clone_size: .; cdr3_aa: CASSQLSFGQSNYGYTF; cdr3_nt: TGTGCCAGCAGCCAACTATCTTTCGGACAGTCTAACTATGGCTACACCTTC
j_call: TRBJ2-1; v_call: TRBV5-1; d_call: .; clone_size: .; cdr3_aa: CASSYLALAGEQFF; cdr3_nt: TGCGCCAGCAGCTACCTAGCCCTCGCAGGTGAGCAGTTCTTC
j_call: TRBJ1-5; v_call: TRBV19; d_call: TRBD1; clone_size: .; cdr3_aa: CASSLRDRGGYQPQHF; cdr3_nt: TGTGCCAGTAGTCTCCGGGACAGGGGTGGTTATCAGCCCCAGCATTTT
j_call: TRBJ2-2; v_call: TRBV6-4; d_call: TRBD2; clone_size: .; cdr3_aa: CASSDSFSGNPGELFF; cdr3_nt: TGTGCCAGCAGTGACTCGTTTAGCGGGAACCCCGGGGAGCTGTTTTTT
j_call: TRBJ2-1; v_call: TRBV6-6; d_call: .; clone_size: .; cdr3_aa: CASSYPGGVDEQFF; cdr3_nt: TGTGCCAGCAGTTACCCCGGCGGGGTCGATGAGCAGTTCTTC
j_call: TRBJ2-2; v_call: TRBV27; d_call: TRBD2; clone_size: .; cdr3_aa: CASRTAGGRAGELFF; cdr3_nt: TGTGCCAGCAGGACAGCGGGGGGGAGGGCCGGGGAGCTGTTTTTT
j_call: TRBJ1-1; v_call: TRBV18; d_call: .; clone_size: .; cdr3_aa: CASSPQTGGGEAFF; cdr3_nt: TGTGCCAGCTCACCACAGACAGGCGGGGGTGAAGCTTTCTTT
j_call: TRBJ2-3; v_call: TRBV10-3; d_call: .; clone_size: .; cdr3_aa: CAISERQGTDTQYF; cdr3_nt: TGTGCCATCAGTGAGCGCCAGGGTACAGATACGCAGTATTTT
j_call: TRBJ1-1; v_call: TRBV29-1; d_call: .; clone_size: few; cdr3_aa: CSLYNPNTEAFF; cdr3_nt: TGCAGCCTGTATAATCCGAACACTGAAGCTTTCTTT
j_call: TRBJ1-1; v_call: TRBV29-1; d_call: .; clone_size: .; cdr3_aa: CSAHSAPGGPGEAFF; cdr3_nt: TGCAGCGCTCACTCGGCCCCGGGGGGCCCAGGTGAAGCTTTCTTT
j_call: TRBJ2-3; v_call: TRBV4-1; d_call: TRBD1; clone_size: .; cdr3_aa: CASSPRDRGGTDTQYF; cdr3_nt: TGCGCCAGCAGCCCTCGAGACAGGGGCGGCACAGATACGCAGTATTTT
j_call: TRBJ2-2; v_call: TRBV7-6; d_call: .; clone_size: .; cdr3_aa: CASSLGGGENTGELFF; cdr3_nt: TGTGCCAGCAGCTTAGGGGGCGGTGAAAACACCGGGGAGCTGTTTTTT
j_call: TRBJ2-7; v_call: TRBV6-6; d_call: .; clone_size: .; cdr3_aa: CASRVGQADYEQYF; cdr3_nt: TGTGCCAGCAGGGTCGGGCAGGCCGACTACGAGCAGTACTTC
j_call: TRBJ2-3; v_call: TRBV7-2; d_call: TRBD2; clone_size: .; cdr3_aa: CASRVGGGTDTQYF; cdr3_nt: TGTGCCAGCCGGGTCGGGGGGGGCACAGATACGCAGTATTTT
j_call: TRBJ2-7; v_call: TRBV5-6; d_call: .; clone_size: .; cdr3_aa: CASGRRRDEQYF; cdr3_nt: TGTGCCAGCGGGAGGCGGAGGGACGAGCAGTACTTC
j_call: TRBJ1-2; v_call: TRBV6-1; d_call: .; clone_size: .; cdr3_aa: CASSEATAANYGYTF; cdr3_nt: TGTGCCAGCAGTGAAGCGACAGCTGCTAACTATGGCTACACCTTC
j_call: TRBJ2-3; v_call: TRBV4-3; d_call: TRBD2; clone_size: .; cdr3_aa: CASSLLAGGGTDTQYF; cdr3_nt: TGCGCCAGCAGCCTGTTAGCGGGAGGGGGCACAGATACGCAGTATTTT
j_call: TRBJ2-5; v_call: TRBV18; d_call: .; clone_size: once; cdr3_aa: CASSPGRETQYF; cdr3_nt: TGTGCCAGCTCACCAGGGCGAGAGACCCAGTACTTC
j_call: TRBJ2-7; v_call: TRBV7-2; d_call: .; clone_size: .; cdr3_aa: CASRSMTRGLSEQYF; cdr3_nt: TGTGCCAGCAGGTCGATGACGAGGGGACTTTCCGAGCAGTACTTC
j_call: TRBJ1-3; v_call: TRBV21-1; d_call: .; clone_size: .; cdr3_aa: CAKRQGGNTIYF; cdr3_nt: TGTGCCAAAAGACAGGGTGGAAACACCATATATTTT
j_call: TRBJ2-3; v_call: TRBV27; d_call: .; clone_size: .; cdr3_aa: CASSRGTSTDTQYF; cdr3_nt: TGTGCCAGCAGTAGGGGTACTAGCACAGATACGCAGTATTTT
j_call: TRBJ1-1; v_call: TRBV7-2; d_call: .; clone_size: few; cdr3_aa: CASSARRGNTEAFF; cdr3_nt: TGTGCCAGCAGCGCCCGCAGGGGGAACACTGAAGCTTTCTTT
j_call: TRBJ1-3; v_call: TRBV10-3; d_call: .; clone_size: .; cdr3_aa: CAISDLAGSGNTIYF; cdr3_nt: TGTGCCATCAGTGATCTCGCCGGTTCTGGAAACACCATATATTTT
j_call: TRBJ1-4; v_call: TRBV6-1; d_call: TRBD1; clone_size: .; cdr3_aa: CAAQDRADGKLFF; cdr3_nt: TGTGCCGCCCAGGACAGGGCCGATGGAAAACTGTTTTTT
j_call: TRBJ2-3; v_call: TRBV10-3; d_call: .; clone_size: once; cdr3_aa: CATTGTELDTQYF; cdr3_nt: TGTGCCACCACCGGGACTGAACTAGATACGCAGTATTTT
j_call: TRBJ1-1; v_call: TRBV7-2; d_call: .; clone_size: .; cdr3_aa: CASSLGGLGRNTEAFF; cdr3_nt: TGTGCCAGCAGCCTGGGGGGTTTGGGGCGGAACACTGAAGCTTTCTTT
j_call: TRBJ2-2; v_call: TRBV6-5; d_call: .; clone_size: .; cdr3_aa: CASTPDRNTGELFF; cdr3_nt: TGTGCCAGCACTCCGGACAGAAACACCGGGGAGCTGTTTTTT
j_call: TRBJ1-5; v_call: TRBV5-6; d_call: TRBD1; clone_size: few; cdr3_aa: CASSRTGSYQPQHF; cdr3_nt: TGTGCCAGCAGTCGGACAGGGAGCTATCAGCCCCAGCATTTT
j_call: TRBJ1-3; v_call: TRBV6-5; d_call: .; clone_size: .; cdr3_aa: CASTPRGTGNTIYF; cdr3_nt: TGTGCCAGCACCCCTCGAGGTACTGGAAACACCATATATTTT
j_call: TRBJ2-1; v_call: TRBV11-2; d_call: .; clone_size: .; cdr3_aa: CASSLERRDEQFF; cdr3_nt: TGTGCCAGCAGCTTAGAACGCAGGGATGAGCAGTTCTTC
j_call: TRBJ2-7; v_call: TRBV7-2; d_call: TRBD1; clone_size: .; cdr3_aa: CASSLGGTGLVEQYF; cdr3_nt: TGTGCCAGCAGCTTAGGGGGGACAGGGTTGGTCGAGCAGTACTTC
j_call: TRBJ1-1; v_call: TRBV10-2; d_call: .; clone_size: .; cdr3_aa: CASSVYLGGGMNTEAFF; cdr3_nt: TGCGCCAGCAGTGTGTATCTCGGTGGGGGGATGAACACTGAAGCTTTCTTT
j_call: TRBJ1-1; v_call: TRBV6-5; d_call: TRBD1; clone_size: .; cdr3_aa: CASTSKGQLNTEAFF; cdr3_nt: TGTGCCAGCACCTCGAAGGGACAGCTGAACACTGAAGCTTTCTTT
j_call: TRBJ2-5; v_call: TRBV30; d_call: .; clone_size: .; cdr3_aa: CAWSVREPETQYF; cdr3_nt: TGTGCCTGGAGTGTACGCGAGCCGGAGACCCAGTACTTC
j_call: TRBJ2-7; v_call: TRBV7-2; d_call: .; clone_size: .; cdr3_aa: CASSLTSPYEQYF; cdr3_nt: TGTGCCAGCAGTCTCACTAGTCCCTACGAGCAGTACTTC
j_call: TRBJ1-5; v_call: TRBV11-2; d_call: TRBD1; clone_size: .; cdr3_aa: CASSLGTGGQPQHF; cdr3_nt: TGTGCCAGCAGCCTGGGGACAGGGGGACAGCCCCAGCATTTT
j_call: TRBJ1-1; v_call: TRBV25-1; d_call: .; clone_size: few; cdr3_aa: CASSQRSGTEAFF; cdr3_nt: TGTGCCAGCAGTCAAAGGTCGGGGACTGAAGCTTTCTTT
j_call: TRBJ2-5; v_call: TRBV2; d_call: .; clone_size: .; cdr3_aa: CASSEVSETQYF; cdr3_nt: TGTGCCAGCAGTGAAGTCTCGGAGACCCAGTACTTC
j_call: TRBJ1-2; v_call: TRBV28; d_call: .; clone_size: .; cdr3_aa: CASSFEGGEYGYTF; cdr3_nt: TGTGCCAGCAGTTTCGAGGGGGGGGAATATGGCTACACCTTC